The text below deals with one T cell receptor (beta chain). The antigen remains undetermined. Germline V gene data show CDR1 as SGHRS and CDR2 as YFSETQ. Trimming cost V 4 bases and J 2 bases; bases outside gene matches: 13. The CDR3 spans 17 residues. This record comes from a study of T-cell memory formation after mild COVID-19. Study-wide results and limits: Contracting CD8+ clones were enriched in EMRA, CD4+ mainly in CM and EM.

One entry per CDR3 protein results from TCRdb running MiXCR on the 5' RACE reads. The data show 290,000 or so distinct CDR3 sequences, roughly 19% seen once. The sample comprised PBMCs or a T cell subset sorted from them (not recorded which). The receptor comes from a young man who had mild COVID-19 (a few samples of this study predate the infection). Cell type and time point are not known. The chain carries TRBV5-1 and TRBJ2-3, with 7 bases that match TRBD2. This chain's CDR3 is CASSHRGVIGNTDTQYF. The CDR3 DNA is TGCGCCAGCAGCCATCGGGGGGTTATTGGAAACACAGATACGCAGTATTTT.